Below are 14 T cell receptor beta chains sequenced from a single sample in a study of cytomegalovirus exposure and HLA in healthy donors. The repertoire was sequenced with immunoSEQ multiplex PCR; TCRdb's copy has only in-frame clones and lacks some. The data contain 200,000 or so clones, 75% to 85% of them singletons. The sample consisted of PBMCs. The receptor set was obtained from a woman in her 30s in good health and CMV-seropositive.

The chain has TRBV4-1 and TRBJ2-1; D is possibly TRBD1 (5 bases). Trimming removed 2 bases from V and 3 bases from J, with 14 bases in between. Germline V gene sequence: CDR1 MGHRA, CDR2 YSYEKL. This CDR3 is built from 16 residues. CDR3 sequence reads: CASSQPKQVFYNEQFF. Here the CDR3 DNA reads TGCGCCAGCAGCCAACCGAAACAGGTTTTCTACAATGAGCAGTTCTTC.

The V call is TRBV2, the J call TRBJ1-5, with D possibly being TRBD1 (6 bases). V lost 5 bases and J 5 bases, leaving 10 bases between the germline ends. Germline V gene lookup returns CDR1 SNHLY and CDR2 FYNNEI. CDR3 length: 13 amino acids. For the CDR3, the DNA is TGTGCCAGCAGTCCACAGGGTCATCAGCCCCAGCATTTT. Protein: CASSPQGHQPQHF.

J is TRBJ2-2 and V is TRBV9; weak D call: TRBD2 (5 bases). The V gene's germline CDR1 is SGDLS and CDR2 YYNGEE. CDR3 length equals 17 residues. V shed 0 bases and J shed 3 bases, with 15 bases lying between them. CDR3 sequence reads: CASSVGAPLEDTGELFF. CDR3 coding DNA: TGTGCCAGCAGCGTAGGGGCACCCCTGGAGGACACCGGGGAGCTGTTTTTT.

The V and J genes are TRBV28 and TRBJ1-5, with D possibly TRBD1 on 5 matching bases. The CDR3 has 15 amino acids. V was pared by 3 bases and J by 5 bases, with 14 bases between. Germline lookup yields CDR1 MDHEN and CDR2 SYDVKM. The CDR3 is CASSFGGRYHQPQHF. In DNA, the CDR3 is TGTGCCAGCAGTTTCGGGGGACGGTATCATCAGCCCCAGCATTTT.

Here the CDR3 reads CASGQGKETQYF. CDR3 DNA sequence: TGTGCCAGCGGACAGGGAAAAGAGACCCAGTACTTC. The chain carries TRBV6-6 and TRBJ2-5; 8 bases fit TRBD1. The CDR3 contains 12 residues. Trimming cost V 8 bases and J 3 bases; bases outside gene matches: 2. Germline CDR1 MNHNY, CDR2 SVGAGI (reference sequence).

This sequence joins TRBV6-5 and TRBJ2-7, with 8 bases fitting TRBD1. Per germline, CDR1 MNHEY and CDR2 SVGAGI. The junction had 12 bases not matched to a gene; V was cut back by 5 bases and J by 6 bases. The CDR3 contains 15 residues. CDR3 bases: TGTGCCAGCAGTCTAGTGGGACAGGCAAAAGGCGAGCAGTACTTC. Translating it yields CASSLVGQAKGEQYF.

CDR3 sequence reads: CASSSAGTGYGYTF. In nucleotides, the CDR3 is TGTGCCAGCAGTTCGGCAGGGACTGGCTATGGCTACACCTTC. The chain employs TRBV6-5 and TRBJ1-2, with a possible D match to TRBD1 (5 bases). V lost 4 bases and J lost 4, with 13 bases in between. This CDR3 region has 14 residues. Germline loops: CDR1 MNHEY, CDR2 SVGAGI.

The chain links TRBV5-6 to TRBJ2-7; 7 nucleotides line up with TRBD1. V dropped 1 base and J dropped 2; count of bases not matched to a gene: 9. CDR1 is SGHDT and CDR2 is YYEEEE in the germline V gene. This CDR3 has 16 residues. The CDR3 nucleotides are TGTGCCAGCAGCTTGCCTTCGGGACAGAGCCCCTACGAGCAGTACTTC. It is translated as CASSLPSGQSPYEQYF.

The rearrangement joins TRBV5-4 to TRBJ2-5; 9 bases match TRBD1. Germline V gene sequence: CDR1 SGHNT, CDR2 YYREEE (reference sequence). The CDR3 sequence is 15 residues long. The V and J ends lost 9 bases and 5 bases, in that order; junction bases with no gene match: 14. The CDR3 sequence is CATQKDRGEVETQYF. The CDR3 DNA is TGTGCCACACAGAAGGACAGGGGCGAGGTGGAGACCCAGTACTTC.

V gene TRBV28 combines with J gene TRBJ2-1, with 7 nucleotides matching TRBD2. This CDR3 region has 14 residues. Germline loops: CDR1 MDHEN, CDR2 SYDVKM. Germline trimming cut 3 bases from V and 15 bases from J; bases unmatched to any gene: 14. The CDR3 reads CASSFVGGSMRGFF. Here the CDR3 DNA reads TGTGCCAGCAGTTTCGTGGGAGGGTCAATGAGGGGGTTCTTC.

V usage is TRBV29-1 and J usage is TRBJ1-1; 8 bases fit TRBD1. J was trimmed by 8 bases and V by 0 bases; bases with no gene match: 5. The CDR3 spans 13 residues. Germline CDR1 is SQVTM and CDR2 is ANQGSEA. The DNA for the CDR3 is TGCAGCGTTGAAGATACTGGACAGGGAGAAGCTTTCTTT. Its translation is CSVEDTGQGEAFF.

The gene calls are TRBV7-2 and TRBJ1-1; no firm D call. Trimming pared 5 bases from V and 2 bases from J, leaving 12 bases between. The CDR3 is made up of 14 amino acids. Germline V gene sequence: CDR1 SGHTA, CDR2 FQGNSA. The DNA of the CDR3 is TGTGCCAGCAGCCAAGGGAGGGTCAACACTGAAGCTTTCTTT. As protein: CASSQGRVNTEAFF.

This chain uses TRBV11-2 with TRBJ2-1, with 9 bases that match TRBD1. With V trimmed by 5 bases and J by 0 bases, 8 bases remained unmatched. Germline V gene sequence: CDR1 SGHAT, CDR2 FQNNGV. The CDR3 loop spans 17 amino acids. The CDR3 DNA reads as TGTGCCAGCAGCCGACAACAGGGGGCCAACTCCTACAATGAGCAGTTCTTC. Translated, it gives CASSRQQGANSYNEQFF.

The CDR3 bases are TGCGCCAGCAGCTTTGGGTTAGCCCTAGCCAAAAACATTCAGTACTTC. Residues: CASSFGLALAKNIQYF. The gene calls are TRBV5-1 and TRBJ2-4, with D unresolved. In germline, CDR1 is SGHRS, CDR2 YFSETQ. The CDR3 spans 16 residues. The V gene lost 2 bases and the J gene lost 0 bases, with 12 bases spanning the gap. The full variable domain, in which reference TRBV5-1 and TRBJ2-4 provide the parts outside the CDR3, is KAGVTQTPRYLIKTRGQQVTLSCSPISGHRSVSWYQQTPGQGLQFLFEYFSETQRNKGNFPGRFSGRQFSNSRSEMNVSTLELGDSALYLCASSFGLALAKNIQYFGAGTRLSVL.